One sample yielded the 32 T cell receptor beta chains listed below, sequenced in a study of OX40 agonist ivuxolimab in advanced cancers. The library was prepared using the immunoSEQ multiplex PCR assay. TCRdb stores this immuneACCESS table with in-frame sequences only. Part of the clones is absent; in the studies checked, under half of the shortfall reflects unresolved V genes, and no reason is known for the rest. A total of roughly 53,000 clones appear in this sample, more than 70% of them only once. The ten top clones hold 2% to 3% of the sample. Here the sequenced sample was CD4+ or CD8+ T cells sorted from blood, taken in a trial of the OX40 agonist ivuxolimab. The receptor source for this set is an adult with an advanced solid tumor such as melanoma, head and neck, liver or kidney cancer.

This clone was seen a single time. J is TRBJ2-7 and V is TRBV2, with a possible D match to TRBD1 (5 bases). The V end lost 4 bases, the J end lost 4 bases, and 11 bases lay between the germline ends. This CDR3 comprises 13 residues. CDR1 is SNHLY, CDR2 FYNNEI, per germline. DNA of the CDR3: TGTGCCAGCAGTGGACAGAGTTCGTACGAGCAGTACTTC. Protein product: CASSGQSSYEQYF.

This clone was detected a few times. This chain connects TRBV11-2 to TRBJ1-2, with D possibly being TRBD1 (6 bases). V was shortened by 6 bases and J by 10 bases, with 24 bases between the two germline ends. Germline values: CDR1 SGHAT, CDR2 FQNNGV. The length of the CDR3 is 15 residues. The CDR3 is CASRPTGQPSKAYTF. The CDR3 DNA follows: TGTGCCAGCAGACCGACTGGACAGCCCTCCAAAGCCTACACCTTC.

The V gene is TRBV7-9, the J gene TRBJ2-1; D remains unclear. V dropped 1 base and J dropped 6 bases, with 4 bases sitting between them. The germline V gene has CDR1 SEHNR and CDR2 FQNEAQ (reference sequence). The CDR3 has 12 residues. The DNA for the CDR3 is TGTGCCAGCAGCTTAGAGCCCAATGAGCAGTTCTTC. Protein: CASSLEPNEQFF.

The chain uses TRBV7-8 and TRBJ1-1; D gene uncertain. From germline, CDR1 is SGHVS and CDR2 FQNEAQ. The CDR3 is 15 amino acids. The V end lost 1 base, the J end lost 1 base, and 10 bases lay between the germline ends. For the CDR3, the DNA is TGTGCCAGCAGCTTAGGGGTACTCCCGAACACTGAAGCTTTCTTT. Translated, it gives CASSLGVLPNTEAFF.

The chain joins TRBV18 to TRBJ2-1; TRBD2 aligns across 9 bases. Trimming cost V 0 bases and J 7 bases; bases outside gene matches: 7. Looked up from germline, CDR1 is KGHSH and CDR2 is LQKENI. The CDR3 has 16 amino acids. The CDR3 DNA follows: TGTGCCAGCTCACCACCCCGAGCGGGAGGTAAAAATGAGCAGTTCTTC. This translates into CASSPPRAGGKNEQFF.

J is TRBJ1-2 and V is TRBV5-1, with D possibly matching TRBD1 (5 bases). CDR1 is SGHRS, CDR2 YFSETQ, per germline. Trimming stripped 1 base from V and 5 bases from J, with 9 bases between. CDR3 length equals 13 residues. In DNA form, the CDR3 reads TGCGCCAGCAGCTTGTGGGGGAGTTATGGCTACACCTTC. Amino acids: CASSLWGSYGYTF.

The V gene is TRBV19, the J gene TRBJ2-2; the D gene is possibly TRBD2 (6 bases). V lost 7 bases and J 5 bases, leaving 14 bases between the germline ends. The CDR3 has 14 residues. Germline V gene sequence: CDR1 LNHDA, CDR2 SQIVND (reference sequence). CDR3 loop: CASKTGVTTGELFF. CDR3 in DNA: TGTGCCAGTAAGACGGGAGTTACAACCGGGGAGCTGTTTTTT.

This chain links TRBV11-2 with TRBJ2-3; D is undetermined. CDR3 length: 14 amino acids. The germline V gene encodes CDR1 SGHAT and CDR2 FQNNGV. V lost 4 bases, J lost 4 bases, and 12 bases lay in between. CDR3 nucleotides: TGTGCCAGCAGCTACTCCACCTCCGCAGATACGCAGTATTTT. It is translated as CASSYSTSADTQYF.

This CDR3 reads CASTVGTGAGANVLTF. The CDR3 bases are TGTGCCAGTACGGTGGGGACAGGGGCCGGGGCCAACGTCCTGACTTTC. The genes are TRBV19 and TRBJ2-6; the match to TRBD1 covers 10 bases. This CDR3 region has 16 residues. V lost 7 bases and J lost 4; bases outside the gene matches: 7. Germline loops: CDR1 LNHDA, CDR2 SQIVND (reference sequence). Combining the CDR3 with reference TRBV19 and TRBJ2-6 gives the whole variable domain DGGITQSPKYLFRKEGQNVTLSCEQNLNHDAMYWYRQDPGQGLRLIYYSQIVNDFQKGDIAEGYSVSREKKESFPLTVTSAQKNPTAFYLCASTVGTGAGANVLTFGAGSRLTVL.

This clone was detected only once. The chain has TRBV28 and TRBJ1-4; maybe TRBD1 (5 bases). Germline V lookup: CDR1 MDHEN, CDR2 SYDVKM. This CDR3 contains 11 residues. V lost 5 bases and J 11 bases, leaving 9 bases between the germline ends. DNA of the CDR3: TGTGCCAGCAGTGGGACCCTGAAACTGTTTTTT. Translation gives CASSGTLKLFF.

V gene TRBV9 combines with J gene TRBJ2-3; D uncertain. Germline values: CDR1 SGDLS, CDR2 YYNGEE. V lost 0 bases to trimming and J lost 0 bases, with 14 bases between them. The CDR3 is 17 residues long. The CDR3 sequence: CASSVGAAYFSTDTQYF. As DNA, the CDR3 is TGTGCCAGCAGCGTAGGGGCAGCCTACTTTAGCACAGATACGCAGTATTTT.

This chain joins TRBV19 and TRBJ2-2; D not certain. V lost 5 bases and J lost 8, with 18 bases in between. Germline V gene lookup returns CDR1 LNHDA and CDR2 SQIVND (reference sequence). CDR3 size: 15 residues. CDR3 in amino acids: CASSYGPLLSGELFF. The DNA for the CDR3 is TGTGCCAGTAGTTACGGACCCCTTTTGTCTGGGGAGCTGTTTTTT.

The chain employs TRBV27 and TRBJ1-2, with D possibly TRBD1 on 5 matching bases. CDR3 length equals 14 residues. The ends were cut back, 7 bases at V and 4 bases at J, with 16 bases in the middle. Germline lookup yields CDR1 MNHEY and CDR2 SMNVEV (reference sequence). The DNA of the CDR3 is TGTGCCAGCACAAAGCCAGGCGGGGGCTATGGCTACACCTTC. It yields the protein CASTKPGGGYGYTF.

The CDR3 protein is CASTGPGTDTQYF. CDR3 coding DNA: TGTGCCAGCACGGGGCCGGGCACAGATACGCAGTATTTT. The chain couples TRBV2 to TRBJ2-3; D possibly uses TRBD1 or TRBD2 (5 bases each). The germline V gene encodes CDR1 SNHLY and CDR2 FYNNEI. This CDR3 is 13 amino acids long. V was pared by 7 bases and J by 1 base, with 9 bases between. The entire variable domain, with the rest obtained from reference TRBV2 and TRBJ2-3, is as follows: EPEVTQTPSHQVTQMGQEVILRCVPISNHLYFYWYRQILGQKVEFLVSFYNNEISEKSEIFDDQFSVERPDGSNFTLKIRSTKLEDSAMYFCASTGPGTDTQYFGPGTRLTVL.

This chain uses TRBV5-6 with TRBJ2-2, with D possibly being TRBD1 (6 bases). The CDR3 runs to 16 residues. CDR1 and CDR2 from the germline V gene are SGHDT and YYEEEE. The germline V and J ends were trimmed by 4 bases and 1 base, with 14 bases remaining between them. This CDR3 reads CASSPPTGVNTGELFF. Here the CDR3 DNA reads TGTGCCAGCAGCCCCCCGACAGGTGTGAACACCGGGGAGCTGTTTTTT.

The rearrangement joins TRBV2 to TRBJ1-5; D call uncertain. CDR1 is SNHLY and CDR2 is FYNNEI in the germline V gene. The CDR3 totals 13 residues. V was cut by 7 bases and J by 3 bases, with 10 bases left in between. The CDR3 protein is CASKVRNNQPQHF. DNA for the CDR3: TGTGCCAGCAAGGTGAGGAACAATCAGCCCCAGCATTTT. Full variable domain (rest looked up from reference TRBV2 and TRBJ1-5): EPEVTQTPSHQVTQMGQEVILRCVPISNHLYFYWYRQILGQKVEFLVSFYNNEISEKSEIFDDQFSVERPDGSNFTLKIRSTKLEDSAMYFCASKVRNNQPQHFGDGTRLSIL.

This clone was observed a few times. The chain combines TRBV7-2 with TRBJ2-5; no firm D call. The germline V gene has CDR1 SGHTA and CDR2 FQGNSA. The CDR3 consists of 11 residues. V lost 0 bases to trimming and J lost 5 bases, with 1 base between them. CDR3 in DNA: TGTGCCAGCAGCTTAGCCGAGACCCAGTACTTC. The encoded protein is CASSLAETQYF.

The chain combines TRBV6-1 with TRBJ1-2; D ambiguous. V lost 3 bases and J 4 bases, leaving 9 bases between the germline ends. Germline lookup yields CDR1 MNHNS and CDR2 SASEGT. The CDR3 sequence is 13 residues long. CDR3 in DNA: TGTGCCAGCAGTGACCCAGGCCGCTATGGCTACACCTTC. Translating it yields CASSDPGRYGYTF.

V is TRBV28 and J is TRBJ1-3; maybe TRBD1 (6 bases). CDR1 is MDHEN and CDR2 is SYDVKM in the germline V gene. Trimming cost V 7 bases and J 0 bases, with 19 bases left between them. CDR3 length: 17 residues. The CDR3 coding sequence is TGTGCCAGCATCCCCACGGGGGGGCCAAGCTCTGGAAACACCATATATTTT. Protein product: CASIPTGGPSSGNTIYF.

The rearrangement joins TRBV2 to TRBJ2-5; D may be TRBD2 (6 bases). Trimming removed 6 bases at V and 5 bases at J, with 19 bases between. Per the germline V gene, CDR1 is SNHLY and CDR2 is FYNNEI. This CDR3 region has 15 residues. The CDR3 loop is CASRQPTSPGETQYF. Here the CDR3 DNA reads TGTGCCAGCAGGCAACCTACTAGCCCGGGCGAGACCCAGTACTTC.

The chain has TRBV5-1 and TRBJ2-2; D unresolved. The V end was cut by 1 base, the J end by 2 bases, with 9 bases between. In germline, CDR1 is SGHRS, CDR2 YFSETQ. The CDR3 spans 15 residues. The CDR3 coding sequence is TGCGCCAGCAGCTTGAGGGCAGTAAACACCGGGGAGCTGTTTTTT. Amino acid sequence: CASSLRAVNTGELFF.

In its sample, this clone was seen once. The chain recombines TRBV5-1 with TRBJ1-3; the match to TRBD1 covers 9 bases. The V gene end was trimmed by 0 bases and the J gene end by 4 bases; junction bases not matched to a gene: 5. This CDR3 has 16 residues. Germline CDR1 and CDR2: SGHRS and YFSETQ. CDR3 residues: CASSLDGTGSGNTIYF. DNA for the CDR3: TGCGCCAGCAGCTTGGACGGGACAGGGTCCGGAAACACCATATATTTT.

The rearrangement links TRBV19 to TRBJ1-1; no definite D call. Germline CDR1 is LNHDA and CDR2 is SQIVND (reference sequence). This CDR3 spans 14 amino acids. V lost 7 bases, J lost 3 bases, and 15 bases lay in between. Written as DNA, the CDR3 is TGTGCCAGTACCTCGGGGTATTGGGACACTGAAGCTTTCTTT. It encodes CASTSGYWDTEAFF.

This clone was observed a handful of times. The V gene is TRBV14, the J gene TRBJ2-1; D is undetermined. The CDR3 consists of 16 residues. Germline V gene data show CDR1 as SGHDN and CDR2 as FVKESK. V lost 4 bases and J lost 0, with 13 bases in between. Here the CDR3 reads CASSPLLAPSYNEQFF. The CDR3 DNA follows: TGTGCCAGCAGCCCTCTACTTGCCCCCTCCTACAATGAGCAGTTCTTC.

The genes are TRBV28 and TRBJ1-5, with a possible D match to TRBD1 (6 bases). From germline, CDR1 is MDHEN and CDR2 SYDVKM. This CDR3 contains 15 residues. The V gene lost 4 bases and the J gene lost 6 bases, with 16 bases spanning the gap. In DNA, the CDR3 is TGTGCCAGCAGTTCCACGGGGGCCCGGGGTCAGCCCCAGCATTTT. Translated, it gives CASSSTGARGQPQHF.

Only a few counts were recorded for this clone. The chain carries TRBV9 and TRBJ2-3, with 11 bases matching TRBD2. With 2 bases clipped from V and 3 bases from J, the junction kept 2 bases outside the gene matches. There are 15 residues in the CDR3. From germline, CDR1 is SGDLS and CDR2 YYNGEE. The CDR3 region is CASSVGLAVTDTQYF. CDR3 sequence (DNA): TGTGCCAGCAGCGTGGGACTAGCGGTAACAGATACGCAGTATTTT.

This clone appeared once. The chain links TRBV7-8 to TRBJ2-7; 8 nucleotides agree with TRBD1. Germline loops: CDR1 SGHVS, CDR2 FQNEAQ. The CDR3 loop spans 14 amino acids. J gave up 5 bases and V 5 bases, and 8 bases lay outside the gene matches. CDR3 amino acids: CASSPRQGFNEQYF. The CDR3 coding sequence is TGTGCCAGCAGCCCTAGACAGGGGTTCAACGAGCAGTACTTC.

In this sample, this clone turned up a few times. This sequence joins TRBV28 and TRBJ2-7, with D uncertain. This CDR3 is 15 amino acids long. V was shortened by 3 bases and J by 0 bases, with 12 bases between the two germline ends. Germline lookup yields CDR1 MDHEN and CDR2 SYDVKM. CDR3 amino acids: CASSFRRSYSYEQYF. CDR3 nucleotides: TGTGCCAGCAGTTTTAGGCGGAGTTACTCCTACGAGCAGTACTTC.

This clone was seen a handful of times. CDR3 bases: TGTGCCAGTAGTCAGACAGCTAGCAATCAGCCCCAGCATTTT. Its translation: CASSQTASNQPQHF. The V and J genes are TRBV19 and TRBJ1-5, with a possible D match to TRBD1 (5 bases). Trimming took 5 bases from V and 0 from J, leaving 8 bases between them. The V gene's germline CDR1 is LNHDA and CDR2 SQIVND (reference sequence). The CDR3 contains 14 residues.

This chain uses TRBV19 with TRBJ1-1; tentatively, D is TRBD1 (6 bases). The CDR3 contains 15 residues. V was clipped by 10 bases and J by 1 base, with 19 bases between them. Germline V CDR1 and CDR2: LNHDA, SQIVND (reference sequence). The CDR3 DNA sequence: TGTGCCACCAGCGGGGCAGGGGCCAGGAACACTGAAGCTTTCTTT. The encoded protein is CATSGAGARNTEAFF.

The genes are TRBV6-5 and TRBJ1-1; D may be TRBD1 (5 bases). The CDR3 runs 14 residues. V lost 8 bases, J lost 1 base, and 14 bases lay in between. CDR1 and CDR2 from the germline V gene are MNHEY and SVGAGI. The CDR3 here is CASAPGGENTEAFF. CDR3 sequence (DNA): TGTGCCAGCGCCCCAGGAGGGGAGAACACTGAAGCTTTCTTT.

This clone was observed a handful of times. The chain is built from TRBV18 and TRBJ2-2, with D possibly matching TRBD2 (6 bases). Trimming stripped 3 bases from V and 5 bases from J, with 13 bases between. The CDR3 length is 15 residues. Germline loops: CDR1 KGHSH, CDR2 LQKENI. In DNA, the CDR3 is TGTGCCAGCTCACCCAGGAGGGAAGGGACCGGGGAGCTGTTTTTT. Translated: CASSPRREGTGELFF.